The sequence of this T cell receptor (beta chain) was determined in a study of T cells in women clearing cervical HPV infection. Background on the study: Cases: HPV16-related CIN3 or worse on histology, a couple of invasive cancers. General study points: TRBV6-7 relative abundance averaged roughly 0.099% in cases and less than 0.2% in controls.

Turning to this clone: Its specificity is not known. The read ends 3 residues shy of where the CDR3 ends; the end is completed using the germline J gene.

Average input was approximately 1,200 ng genomic DNA for immunoSEQ TCR beta CDR3 amplification. Clones were read by immunoSEQ multiplex PCR, and TCRdb kept only the in-frame ones, dropping some. Listed are roughly 23,000 clones; 7.5% to 9.5% falls within the top ten. The CDR3 is 13 amino acids. The V gene's germline CDR1 is WSHSY and CDR2 SAAADI. V gave up 8 bases and J gave up 4 bases, with 11 bases separating them. This TCR came from a woman between 18 and 69 years old with a cervical HPV16 infection that either progressed to CIN3+ or cleared (not recorded which). V usage is TRBV10-2 and J usage is TRBJ2-2; tentative D call: TRBD2 (7 bases). The sequencing sample was made of blood buffy coat. CDR3 sequence reads: CASRRGPTGELFF. The part of the CDR3 DNA that was read is TGCGCCAGCCGGCGGGGGCCCACCGGGGAG.